The 16 T cell receptor beta chains in this list originate from one sample, sequenced in a study of tumor and adjacent non-tumor tissue in lung cancer. The library came from three nested PCR rounds adapted from ARM-PCR protocols. A single record per CDR3 protein comes from TCRdb applying MiXCR to the multiplex PCR reads. The profile shows about 200,000 distinct CDR3 sequences, around 71% of them singletons. The template was RNA from unsorted bulk tissue. The sequenced sample was lung tumor tissue. The receptors were sampled from a man aged 55 to 69 with non-small cell lung cancer.

Of note for this clonotype: Compared with germline, one end of the junction differs, possibly owing to a read error. The chain couples TRBV20-1 to TRBJ2-1; D not certain. The CDR3 sequence is 15 residues long. In germline, CDR1 is DFQATT, CDR2 SNEGSKA (reference sequence). The CDR3 is CSDTLSRRPYDEQFF. CDR3 nucleotide sequence: TGCAGTGATACGCTTAGCAGGAGACCCTACGATGAGCAGTTCTTC.

This chain uses TRBV5-1 with TRBJ2-1; tentative D call: TRBD2 (6 bases). The V end lost 7 bases, the J end lost 5 bases, and 13 bases lay between the germline ends. The CDR3 is 13 residues long. Germline lookup yields CDR1 SGHRS and CDR2 YFSETQ. The CDR3 sequence: CASGSTRDNEQFF. Here the CDR3 DNA reads TGCGCCAGCGGCTCGACTAGGGACAATGAGCAGTTCTTC.

This clonotype has a count of ten or more. The CDR3 sequence: CASSYSRGGPSGNTIYF. The CDR3 nucleotides read TGTGCCAGCAGTTACTCGAGGGGGGGACCCTCTGGAAACACCATATATTTT. The chain links TRBV6-6 to TRBJ1-3, with D possibly TRBD1 on 6 matching bases. The CDR3 runs to 17 residues. With 0 bases removed from V and 0 bases from J, the gap between germline ends came to 12 bases. CDR1 and CDR2 (germline): MNHNY, SVGAGI (reference sequence).

Remarks on this clonotype: In this CDR3 the conserved last residue, phenylalanine or tryptophan, is missing, so a read error is likely. The J gene is TRBJ1-2, the V gene TRBV6-6, with a possible D match to TRBD1 (6 bases). Germline CDR1 MNHNY, CDR2 SVGAGI (reference sequence). The CDR3 has 12 amino acids. Between the trimmed V and J ends, which lost 9 bases and 8 bases, there was a span of 16 bases. This CDR3 is CASTGQSEGYTL. DNA of the CDR3: TGTGCCAGTACCGGACAGAGCGAGGGCTACACCTTA.

Ten or more counts support this clonotype. This chain joins TRBV20-1 and TRBJ2-3; a possible D gene is TRBD1 (7 bases). Germline lookup yields CDR1 DFQATT and CDR2 SNEGSKA (reference sequence). Deletions cut 0 bases from V and 3 bases from J, with 22 bases between. The CDR3 has 18 residues. CDR3 sequence: CSARDSARAGGPTDTQYF. DNA for the CDR3: TGCAGTGCTAGAGATAGCGCCCGGGCAGGGGGGCCTACAGATACGCAGTATTTT.

On this clonotype: The junction shows a germline mismatch at one end, possibly a read error. This sequence joins TRBV6-1 and TRBJ2-7; D is perhaps TRBD1 (6 bases). Germline V gene lookup returns CDR1 MNHNS and CDR2 SASEGT. This CDR3 has 13 residues. CDR3 loop: CANRPPTRGEEYF. The CDR3 coding sequence is TGTGCCAACAGACCACCCACCAGGGGCGAGGAGTACTTC.

A word on this clonotype: No conserved phenylalanine or tryptophan is present at the end of the CDR3, so a read error is the likely explanation. Because the CDR3's place on the DNA is in doubt, the DNA is left out and the CDR3 is given as listed by TCRdb. The chain has TRBV11-2 and TRBJ1-2; the table assigns TRBD1, which was not confirmed against the DNA. Germline V lookup: CDR1 SGHAT, CDR2 FQNNGV. The CDR3 extends over 12 residues, inclusive of both ends. The CDR3: CASSLLGRGETL.

This clonotype was detected a few times. V usage is TRBV11-2 and J usage is TRBJ2-6, with a weak D call TRBD1 (5 bases). Trimming cost V 9 bases and J 14 bases, with 23 bases left between them. The CDR3 covers 14 residues. Germline CDR1 and CDR2: SGHAT and FQNNGV. CDR3 DNA sequence: TGTGCCAGTAGTTCTATCTCTGGGGCCAATCTCCTGACTTTC. This sequence encodes CASSSISGANLLTF. The variable domain in full, completed from reference TRBV11-2 and TRBJ2-6, reads EAGVAQSPRYKIIEKRQSVAFWCNPISGHATLYWYQQILGQGPKLLIQFQNNGVVDDSQLPKDRFSAERLKGVDSTLKIQPAKLEDSAVYLCASSSISGANLLTFGAGSRLTVL.

With regard to this clonotype: The junction shows a germline mismatch at one end, possibly a read error. V usage is TRBV20-1 and J usage is TRBJ2-3; 7 nucleotides match TRBD2. Per germline, CDR1 DFQATT and CDR2 SNEGSKA (reference sequence). The CDR3 runs 15 residues. CDR3 coding DNA: TGCAGTGCTACCGAACTCGGGGGGTTGACAGATACGCACTATTTT. Encoded protein: CSATELGGLTDTHYF.

On this clonotype itself: The junction does not match germline at one end; this may be a read error. CDR3: CANSLARGRGPVNTEAFF. The CDR3 region has the DNA TGTGCCAACAGCTTAGCGAGGGGCAGGGGGCCGGTTAACACTGAAGCTTTCTTT. The chain employs TRBV7-8 and TRBJ1-1; 8 nucleotides agree with TRBD1. The germline gives CDR1 SGHVS, CDR2 FQNEAQ. This CDR3 is built from 18 residues.

V gene TRBV4-1 combines with J gene TRBJ2-1; a possible D gene is TRBD1 (6 bases). Germline CDR1 MGHRA, CDR2 YSYEKL. This CDR3 is 16 amino acids long. With 0 bases removed from V and 8 bases from J, the gap between germline ends came to 17 bases. CDR3 sequence reads: CASSQDHRTAYDEQFF. The DNA of the CDR3 is TGCGCCAGCAGCCAAGATCACCGGACAGCATACGATGAGCAGTTCTTC.

This rearrangement joins TRBV20-1 to TRBJ1-1; D might be TRBD1 (5 bases). Per the germline V gene, CDR1 is DFQATT and CDR2 is SNEGSKA (reference sequence). V lost 7 bases to trimming and J lost 10 bases, with 22 bases between them. The CDR3 is 13 amino acids. CDR3 nucleotide sequence: TGCAGTGTTCCCGCGATGGGGGAGGCATCAGCTTTCTTT. Translation: CSVPAMGEASAFF.

This rearrangement joins TRBV10-1 to TRBJ1-1; TRBD1 aligns across 7 bases. Germline V gene lookup returns CDR1 WNHNN and CDR2 SYGVQD (reference sequence). Trimming at V came to 5 bases and at J to 12 bases, leaving 18 bases not matched to a gene. The CDR3 totals 15 residues. The CDR3 sequence is CASSTRQGGGTKTFF. The CDR3 DNA follows: TGCGCCAGCAGTACCCGACAGGGCGGCGGCACTAAAACTTTCTTT.

This clonotype came up a few times. The chain links TRBV5-4 to TRBJ2-3; unclear D gene. This CDR3 region has 14 residues. The V end lost 0 bases, the J end lost 1 base, and 6 bases lay between the germline ends. Germline V lookup: CDR1 SGHNT, CDR2 YYREEE (reference sequence). CDR3 in amino acids: CASSLDGRTDTQYF. For the CDR3, the DNA is TGTGCCAGCAGCTTGGACGGCCGCACAGATACGCAGTATTTT.

The V gene is TRBV6-1, the J gene TRBJ1-5, with a tentative D call TRBD1 (5 bases). Germline assignment: CDR1 MNHNS and CDR2 SASEGT. V lost 3 bases to trimming and J lost 13 bases, with 13 bases between them. CDR3 length equals 12 residues. In DNA form, the CDR3 reads TGTGCCAGCAGTGACGCCGGGGCTTCACAGCATTTT. Its translation is CASSDAGASQHF.

Worth noting for this clonotype: At one end, the junction sequence differs from germline, possibly due to a read error. The chain has TRBV20-1 and TRBJ2-1; TRBD2 aligns across 12 bases. The CDR3 contains 18 residues. Germline CDR1 DFQATT, CDR2 SNEGSKA (reference sequence). The CDR3 is CSARDFPTSGGTYNGQFF. The CDR3 DNA sequence: TGCAGTGCTAGAGATTTTCCGACTAGCGGGGGCACCTACAATGGGCAGTTCTTC.